The 21 T cell receptor beta chains below all came from one sample that was sequenced in a study of T cell changes during pregnancy in multiple sclerosis. The data were produced by immunoSEQ multiplex PCR, yet TCRdb's version contains in-frame clones alone and is incomplete. The repertoire includes roughly 40,000 clones, roughly 87% of them detected once, and roughly 0.87% sits in the top ten. The material was CD4+ T cells from peripheral blood mononuclear cells, obtained after pregnancy. All receptors derive from a female donor with multiple sclerosis, enrolled in a pregnancy study.

The gene calls are TRBV9 and TRBJ2-3; 8 bases line up with TRBD2. V dropped 0 bases and J dropped 0; count of bases not matched to a gene: 9. The CDR3 is 18 amino acids. Germline lookup yields CDR1 SGDLS and CDR2 YYNGEE. The CDR3, as DNA: TGTGCCAGCAGCGTAGGTTTAAGCGGGAGTGCTAGCACAGATACGCAGTATTTT. This codes for CASSVGLSGSASTDTQYF.

This clone appeared a single time. The chain carries TRBV6-7 and TRBJ1-5; 9 positions agree with TRBD1. TRBV6-7 is marked as an open reading frame, function uncertain. Losses at the gene ends were 6 bases for V and 5 bases for J; bases not matched to a gene: 20. CDR3 length: 19 residues. CDR3 DNA: TGTGCCAGCAGCCCCCCCGCGGGACAGGGTAAGGGGCAATATCAGCCCCAGCATTTT. Amino acids: CASSPPAGQGKGQYQPQHF.

This clone has a handful of counts. The chain uses TRBV7-8 and TRBJ1-2, with TRBD1 identical over 7 bases. Germline CDR1 is SGHVS and CDR2 is FQNEAQ. The V and J ends lost 7 bases and 5 bases, in that order; junction bases with no gene match: 7. The CDR3 totals 13 residues. The chain's CDR3 is CASTRDRRYGYTF. CDR3 DNA sequence: TGTGCCAGCACACGGGACAGACGTTATGGCTACACCTTC.

The V gene is TRBV7-9, the J gene TRBJ1-2, with TRBD1 matching 9 bases. CDR3 length: 16 amino acids. The germline gives CDR1 SEHNR, CDR2 FQNEAQ (reference sequence). V was pared by 5 bases and J by 4 bases, with 11 bases of the junction left unmatched. The CDR3 region is CASSPGPGQGPYGYTF. In nucleotides, the CDR3 is TGTGCCAGCAGCCCCGGCCCGGGACAGGGTCCCTATGGCTACACCTTC.

V usage is TRBV30 and J usage is TRBJ2-2; perhaps TRBD2 as D (5 bases). Germline-derived CDR1 and CDR2 are GTSNPN and SVGIG (reference sequence). Trimming removed 2 bases from V and 4 bases from J, with 11 bases in between. The CDR3 is made up of 14 amino acids. CDR3 in amino acids: CAWSPLGFTGELFF. CDR3 DNA sequence: TGTGCCTGGAGTCCACTAGGATTCACCGGGGAGCTGTTTTTT.

This chain uses TRBV7-9 with TRBJ2-7; TRBD1 agrees at 8 bases. The CDR3 has 16 residues. V lost 3 bases and J lost 5; bases outside the gene matches: 12. The germline V gene encodes CDR1 SEHNR and CDR2 FQNEAQ (reference sequence). The CDR3 spells CASSFRPPDRANEQYF. CDR3 DNA sequence: TGTGCCAGCAGCTTCCGGCCGCCGGACAGGGCGAACGAGCAGTACTTC.

The DNA of the CDR3 is TGTGCCAGCAGCTTTTACGGAAAACTGTTTTTT. It yields the protein CASSFYGKLFF. This chain links TRBV7-2 with TRBJ1-4; D gene unclear. The CDR3 totals 11 residues. Germline CDR1 SGHTA, CDR2 FQGNSA. Trimming stripped 3 bases from V and 10 bases from J, with 6 bases between.

The chain links TRBV5-8 to TRBJ1-2; D unresolved. Germline V CDR1 and CDR2: SGHTS, YDEGEE. This CDR3 has 15 residues. Trimming left V 4 bases short and J 3 bases short, with 16 bases between. Here the CDR3 reads CASSPLPPGDYGYTF. The DNA for the CDR3 is TGTGCCAGCAGCCCCCTCCCCCCAGGCGACTATGGCTACACCTTC.

This chain uses TRBV19 with TRBJ1-5; 9 bases line up with TRBD1. The CDR3 is 16 residues long. From germline, CDR1 is LNHDA and CDR2 SQIVND (reference sequence). V was clipped by 9 bases and J by 6 bases; unmatched bases: 15. The CDR3 reads CASTRLDDRGGQPQHF. CDR3 sequence (DNA): TGTGCCAGCACGCGACTCGATGACAGGGGGGGTCAGCCCCAGCATTTT. The full variable domain, in which reference TRBV19 and TRBJ1-5 provide the parts outside the CDR3, is DGGITQSPKYLFRKEGQNVTLSCEQNLNHDAMYWYRQDPGQGLRLIYYSQIVNDFQKGDIAEGYSVSREKKESFPLTVTSAQKNPTAFYLCASTRLDDRGGQPQHFGDGTRLSIL.

This clone was seen only once. The V and J genes are TRBV5-1 and TRBJ1-2, with D tentatively TRBD1 (6 bases). The CDR3 has 13 amino acids. The V end was cut by 2 bases, the J end by 6 bases, with 11 bases between. Germline assignment: CDR1 SGHRS and CDR2 YFSETQ. The CDR3 spells CASSFRQGNGYTF. The CDR3 DNA sequence: TGCGCCAGCAGCTTCAGGCAGGGGAATGGCTACACCTTC.

In the case of this clone: Other DNA sequences in the same sample also yield this CDR3. The chain recombines TRBV28 with TRBJ1-3, with a weak D call TRBD1 (5 bases). V dropped 3 bases and J dropped 2 bases, with 8 bases sitting between them. The germline gives CDR1 MDHEN, CDR2 SYDVKM. The length of the CDR3 is 14 residues. The CDR3 is CASSLPGAGNTIYF. DNA for the CDR3: TGTGCCAGCAGTTTGCCGGGGGCTGGAAACACCATATATTTT.

The CDR3 reads CASGLGQGATEAFF. CDR3 coding DNA: TGTGCTAGTGGTTTGGGACAGGGGGCCACTGAAGCTTTCTTT. This chain links TRBV12-5 with TRBJ1-1, with 10 nucleotides matching TRBD1. Germline trimming cut 1 base from V and 4 bases from J; bases unmatched to any gene: 0. Germline V gene sequence: CDR1 LGHNT, CDR2 FRNRAP. The CDR3 loop spans 14 amino acids.

The rearrangement links TRBV7-9 to TRBJ1-2; TRBD1 matches at 8 bases. The V segment lost 3 bases and the J segment 3 bases; nucleotides outside the gene matches: 6. Germline V gene data show CDR1 as SEHNR and CDR2 as FQNEAQ (reference sequence). This CDR3 has 15 amino acids. CDR3 nucleotide sequence: TGTGCCAGCAGCTTGGGGACAGGCATCGACTATGGCTACACCTTC. It encodes CASSLGTGIDYGYTF.

This rearrangement joins TRBV2 to TRBJ1-1; D remains unclear. The CDR3 covers 14 residues. Trimming left V 6 bases short and J 1 base short, with 12 bases between. CDR1 and CDR2 (germline): SNHLY, FYNNEI. Here the CDR3 DNA reads TGTGCCAGCAGGTCTCAGTCTTGGAACACTGAAGCTTTCTTT. This encodes CASRSQSWNTEAFF.

Note on this clone: The same CDR3 is also encoded by other DNA sequences in this sample. This chain links TRBV11-2 with TRBJ2-7, with a possible D match to TRBD2 (6 bases). The CDR3 length is 15 residues. The germline gives CDR1 SGHAT, CDR2 FQNNGV. Deletions cut 0 bases from V and 0 bases from J, with 9 bases between. The CDR3 nucleotides are TGTGCCAGCAGCTTAGAAGGGCGGGGCTCCTACGAGCAGTACTTC. This encodes CASSLEGRGSYEQYF.

In this sample, this clone turned up once. The chain employs TRBV7-2 and TRBJ2-2; D remains unclear. The length of the CDR3 is 14 residues. Germline CDR1 and CDR2: SGHTA and FQGNSA. Trimming removed 1 base at V and 1 base at J, with 4 bases between. The CDR3 region is CASSLVRNTGELFF. As DNA, the CDR3 is TGTGCCAGCAGCTTAGTCCGGAACACCGGGGAGCTGTTTTTT.

V gene TRBV7-9 combines with J gene TRBJ2-6; 8 nucleotides match TRBD2. The CDR3 has 18 residues. Trimming cost V 5 bases and J 2 bases; bases outside gene matches: 11. Germline V lookup: CDR1 SEHNR, CDR2 FQNEAQ (reference sequence). CDR3 coding DNA: TGTGCCAGCAGCCCCTATGGTCGGGGGGGGCCTGGGGCCAACGTCCTGACTTTC. Amino acid sequence: CASSPYGRGGPGANVLTF.

CDR3 sequence (DNA): TGTGCCAGCAGTAGGCAGACAAAGCACAATGAGCAGTTCTTC. Its protein product is CASSRQTKHNEQFF. The rearrangement links TRBV2 to TRBJ2-1; D is unresolved. Germline values: CDR1 SNHLY, CDR2 FYNNEI. Between the trimmed V and J ends, which lost 5 bases and 5 bases, there was a span of 13 bases. This CDR3 has 14 residues.

This clone appeared a single time. The CDR3 DNA reads as TGCGCCAGCAGCCCCCTCGGTGGGGGGAGCATGAACACTGAAGCTTTCTTT. It specifies CASSPLGGGSMNTEAFF. The V gene is TRBV4-1, the J gene TRBJ1-1; maybe TRBD1 (5 bases). Germline V gene lookup returns CDR1 MGHRA and CDR2 YSYEKL. The CDR3 sequence is 17 residues long. The ends were cut back, 4 bases at V and 0 bases at J, with 18 bases in the middle.

This chain uses TRBV7-3 with TRBJ2-3; the match to TRBD2 covers 8 bases. The junction had 0 bases not matched to a gene; V was cut back by 3 bases and J by 1 base. Germline values: CDR1 SGHTA, CDR2 FQGTGA. The CDR3 runs 14 residues. CDR3 bases: TGTGCCAGCAGCTTGCGGGGGGGCACAGATACGCAGTATTTT. Protein product: CASSLRGGTDTQYF.

The chain joins TRBV7-2 to TRBJ2-5, with 7 bases fitting TRBD2. CDR1 SGHTA and CDR2 FQGNSA come from the germline V gene. CDR3 length: 15 amino acids. V lost 0 bases to trimming and J lost 3 bases; unmatched junction nucleotides: 4. CDR3 nucleotides: TGTGCCAGCAGCTTAGCCGGGGGGACGGAAGAGACCCAGTACTTC. This codes for CASSLAGGTEETQYF.